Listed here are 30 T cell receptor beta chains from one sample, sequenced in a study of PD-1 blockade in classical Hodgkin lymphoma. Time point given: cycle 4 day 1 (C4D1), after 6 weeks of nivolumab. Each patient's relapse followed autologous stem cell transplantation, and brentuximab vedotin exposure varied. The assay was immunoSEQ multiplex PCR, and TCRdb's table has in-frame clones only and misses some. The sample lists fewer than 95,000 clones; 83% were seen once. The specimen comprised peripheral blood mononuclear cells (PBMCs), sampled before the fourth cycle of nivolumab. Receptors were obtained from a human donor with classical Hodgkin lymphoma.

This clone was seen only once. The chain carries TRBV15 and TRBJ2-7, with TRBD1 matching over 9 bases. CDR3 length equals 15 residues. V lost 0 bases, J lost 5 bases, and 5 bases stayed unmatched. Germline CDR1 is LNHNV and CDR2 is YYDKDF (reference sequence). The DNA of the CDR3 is TGTGCCACCAGCAGAGATGGGACAGGGCTCGACGAGCAGTACTTC. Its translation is CATSRDGTGLDEQYF.

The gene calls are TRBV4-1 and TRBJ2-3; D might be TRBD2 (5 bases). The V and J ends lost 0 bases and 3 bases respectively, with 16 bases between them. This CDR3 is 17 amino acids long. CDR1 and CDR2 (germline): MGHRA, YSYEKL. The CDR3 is CASSQDRMVAQTDTQYF. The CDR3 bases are TGCGCCAGCAGCCAAGATAGGATGGTAGCGCAGACAGATACGCAGTATTTT.

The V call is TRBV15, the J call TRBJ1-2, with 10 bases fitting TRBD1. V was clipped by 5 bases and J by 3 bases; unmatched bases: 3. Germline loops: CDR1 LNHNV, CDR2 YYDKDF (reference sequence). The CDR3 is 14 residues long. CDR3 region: CATSDRGRDYGYTF. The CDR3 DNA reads TGTGCCACCAGCGACAGGGGGCGTGACTATGGCTACACCTTC.

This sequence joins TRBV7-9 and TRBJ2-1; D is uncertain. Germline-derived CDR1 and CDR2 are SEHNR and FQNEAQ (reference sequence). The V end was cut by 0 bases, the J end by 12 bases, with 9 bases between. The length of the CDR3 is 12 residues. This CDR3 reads CASSLARRTQFF. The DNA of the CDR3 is TGTGCCAGCAGCTTAGCGAGGCGCACGCAGTTCTTC. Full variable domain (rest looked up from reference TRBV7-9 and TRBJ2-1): DTGVSQNPRHKITKRGQNVTFRCDPISEHNRLYWYRQTLGQGPEFLTYFQNEAQLEKSRLLSDRFSAERPKGSFSTLEIQRTEQGDSAMYLCASSLARRTQFFGPGTRLTVL.

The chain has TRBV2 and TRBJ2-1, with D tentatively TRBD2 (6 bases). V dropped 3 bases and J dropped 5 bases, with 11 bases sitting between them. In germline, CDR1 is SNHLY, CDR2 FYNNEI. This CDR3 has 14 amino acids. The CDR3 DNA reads TGTGCCAGCAGTGAGGTGACTAGGAACAATGAGCAGTTCTTC. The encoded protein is CASSEVTRNNEQFF.

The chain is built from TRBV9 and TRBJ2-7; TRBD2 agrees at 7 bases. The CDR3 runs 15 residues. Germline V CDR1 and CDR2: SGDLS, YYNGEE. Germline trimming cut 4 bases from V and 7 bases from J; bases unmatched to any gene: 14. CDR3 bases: TGTGCCAGCAGCCCTGATCCCGCGGGAGAGGGGGAGCAGTACTTC. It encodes CASSPDPAGEGEQYF. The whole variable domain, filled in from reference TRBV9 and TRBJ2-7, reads DSGVTQTPKHLITATGQRVTLRCSPRSGDLSVYWYQQSLDQGLQFLIQYYNGEERAKGNILERFSAQQFPDLHSELNLSSLELGDSALYFCASSPDPAGEGEQYFGPGTRLTVT.

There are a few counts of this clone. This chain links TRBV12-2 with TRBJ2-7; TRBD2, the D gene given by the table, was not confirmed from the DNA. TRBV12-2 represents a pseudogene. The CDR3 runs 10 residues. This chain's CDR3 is CASRPVGQYF. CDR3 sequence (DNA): TGTGCAAGTCGCCCCGTCGGGCAGTACTTC.

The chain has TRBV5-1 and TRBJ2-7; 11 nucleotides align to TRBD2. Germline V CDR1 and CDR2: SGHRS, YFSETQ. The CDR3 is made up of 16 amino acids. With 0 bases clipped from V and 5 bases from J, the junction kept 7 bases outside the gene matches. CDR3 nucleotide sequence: TGCGCCAGCAGCTTGGGGGCTAGCGGGAGGATAGACGAGCAGTACTTC. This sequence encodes CASSLGASGRIDEQYF.

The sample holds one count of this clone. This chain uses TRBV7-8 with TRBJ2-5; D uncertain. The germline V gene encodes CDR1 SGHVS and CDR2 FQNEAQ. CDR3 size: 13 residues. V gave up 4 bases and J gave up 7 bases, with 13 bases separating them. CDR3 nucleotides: TGTGCCAGCAGCTCCGGTTTTTCGGGGACCCAGTACTTC. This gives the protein CASSSGFSGTQYF.

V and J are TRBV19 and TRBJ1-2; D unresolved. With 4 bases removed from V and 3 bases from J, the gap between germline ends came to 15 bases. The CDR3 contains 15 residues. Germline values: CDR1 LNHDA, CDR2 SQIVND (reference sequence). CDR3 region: CASSTNVMGYYGYTF. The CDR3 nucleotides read TGTGCCAGTAGTACCAATGTTATGGGGTACTATGGCTACACCTTC.

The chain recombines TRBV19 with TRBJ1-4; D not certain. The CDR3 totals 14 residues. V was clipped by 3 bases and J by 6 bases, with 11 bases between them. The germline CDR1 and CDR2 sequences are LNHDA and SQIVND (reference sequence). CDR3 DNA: TGTGCCAGTAGTATTCTAGACAACTATGAAAAACTGTTTTTT. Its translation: CASSILDNYEKLFF.

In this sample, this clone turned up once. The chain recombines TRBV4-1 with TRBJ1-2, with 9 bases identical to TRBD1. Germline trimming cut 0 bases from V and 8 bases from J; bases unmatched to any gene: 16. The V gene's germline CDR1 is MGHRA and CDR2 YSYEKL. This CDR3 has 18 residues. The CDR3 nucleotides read TGCGCCAGCAGCCAAGATTTGTGGACAGGGGACAACCGCAGGGGCTACACCTTC. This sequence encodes CASSQDLWTGDNRRGYTF.

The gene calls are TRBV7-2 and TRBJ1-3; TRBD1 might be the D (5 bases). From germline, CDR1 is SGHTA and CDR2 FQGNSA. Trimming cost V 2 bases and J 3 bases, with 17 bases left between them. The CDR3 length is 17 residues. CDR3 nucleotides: TGTGCCAGCAGCTTATTTACAGGTCCCGGTGGTGGAAACACCATATATTTT. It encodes CASSLFTGPGGGNTIYF.

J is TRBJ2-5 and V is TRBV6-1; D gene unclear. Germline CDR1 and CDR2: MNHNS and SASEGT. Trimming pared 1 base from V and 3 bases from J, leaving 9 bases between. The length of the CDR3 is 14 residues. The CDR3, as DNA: TGTGCCAGCAGTGAAGGGTTGAGGAAAGAGACCCAGTACTTC. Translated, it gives CASSEGLRKETQYF.

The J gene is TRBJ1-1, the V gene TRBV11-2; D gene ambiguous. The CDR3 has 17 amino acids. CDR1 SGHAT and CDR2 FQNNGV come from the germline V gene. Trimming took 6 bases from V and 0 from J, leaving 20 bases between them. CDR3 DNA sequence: TGTGCCAGCAGATCTCCCGCCGGAGCACAACTGAACACTGAAGCTTTCTTT. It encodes CASRSPAGAQLNTEAFF.

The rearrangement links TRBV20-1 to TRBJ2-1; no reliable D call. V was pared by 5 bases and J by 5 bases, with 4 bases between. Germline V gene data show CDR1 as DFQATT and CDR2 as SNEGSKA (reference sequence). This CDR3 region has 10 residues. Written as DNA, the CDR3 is TGCAGTGCTTCCCACAATGAGCAGTTCTTC. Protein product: CSASHNEQFF.

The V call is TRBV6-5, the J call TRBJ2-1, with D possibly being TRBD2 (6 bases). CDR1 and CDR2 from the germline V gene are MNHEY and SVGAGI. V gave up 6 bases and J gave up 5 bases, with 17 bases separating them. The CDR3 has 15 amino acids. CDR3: CASRPARDLDNEQFF. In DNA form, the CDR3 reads TGTGCCAGCAGACCCGCCCGGGACTTAGACAATGAGCAGTTCTTC.

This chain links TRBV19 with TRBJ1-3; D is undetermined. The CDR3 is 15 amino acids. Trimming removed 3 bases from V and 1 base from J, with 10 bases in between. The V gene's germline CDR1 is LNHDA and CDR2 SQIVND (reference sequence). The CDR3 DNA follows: TGTGCCAGTAGTATGGGCAGGCCTTCTGGAAACACCATATATTTT. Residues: CASSMGRPSGNTIYF.

The CDR3 nucleotides read TGTGCCAGCAGAAAAGAGCCCCAGCCGAATTCACCCCTCCACTTT. Translated, it gives CASRKEPQPNSPLHF. The chain carries TRBV11-2 and TRBJ1-6; D gene uncertain. The CDR3 is 15 residues long. The germline gives CDR1 SGHAT, CDR2 FQNNGV. Trimming pared 6 bases from V and 7 bases from J, leaving 16 bases between.

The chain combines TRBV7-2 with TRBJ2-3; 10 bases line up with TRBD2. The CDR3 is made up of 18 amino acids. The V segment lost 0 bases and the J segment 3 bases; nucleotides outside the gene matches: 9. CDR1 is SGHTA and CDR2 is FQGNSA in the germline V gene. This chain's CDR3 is CASSLAPLAGAGTDTQYF. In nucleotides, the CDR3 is TGTGCCAGCAGCTTAGCCCCCCTAGCGGGAGCTGGGACAGATACGCAGTATTTT. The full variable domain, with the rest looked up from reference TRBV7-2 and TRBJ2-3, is GAGVSQSPSNKVTEKGKDVELRCDPISGHTALYWYRQSLGQGLEFLIYFQGNSAPDKSGLPSDRFSAERTGGSVSTLTIQRTQQEDSAVYLCASSLAPLAGAGTDTQYFGPGTRLTVL.

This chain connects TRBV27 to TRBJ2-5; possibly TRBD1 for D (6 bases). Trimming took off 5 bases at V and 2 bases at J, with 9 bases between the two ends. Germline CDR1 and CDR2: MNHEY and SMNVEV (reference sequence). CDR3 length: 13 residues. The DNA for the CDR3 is TGTGCCAGCAGTCTCAGGGGACAAGAGACCCAGTACTTC. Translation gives CASSLRGQETQYF.

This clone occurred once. CDR3 nucleotides: TGTGCCAGCATCCCCTGGGACAGATCGAACACCGGGGAGCTGTTTTTT. Encoded protein: CASIPWDRSNTGELFF. The chain couples TRBV11-2 to TRBJ2-2; 7 bases agree with TRBD1. This CDR3 is built from 16 residues. Unmatched junction bases numbered 8, after V lost 7 bases and J lost 0 bases. Per the germline V gene, CDR1 is SGHAT and CDR2 is FQNNGV. The full variable domain, its missing parts supplied by reference TRBV11-2 and TRBJ2-2, is EAGVAQSPRYKIIEKRQSVAFWCNPISGHATLYWYQQILGQGPKLLIQFQNNGVVDDSQLPKDRFSAERLKGVDSTLKIQPAKLEDSAVYLCASIPWDRSNTGELFFGEGSRLTVL.

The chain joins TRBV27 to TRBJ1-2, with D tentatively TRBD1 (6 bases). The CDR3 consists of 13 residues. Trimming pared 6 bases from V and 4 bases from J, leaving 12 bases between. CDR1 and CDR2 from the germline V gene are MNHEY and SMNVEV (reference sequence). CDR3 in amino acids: CASSKDSFYGYTF. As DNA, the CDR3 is TGTGCCAGCAGCAAGGACAGCTTCTATGGCTACACCTTC.

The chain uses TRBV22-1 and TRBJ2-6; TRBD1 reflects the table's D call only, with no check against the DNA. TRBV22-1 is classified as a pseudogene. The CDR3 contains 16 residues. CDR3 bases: TGTCCTGGGAGAGTACCTGAACAAAGTCGGGCCAACGTCCTGACTTTC. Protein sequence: CPGRVPEQSRANVLTF.

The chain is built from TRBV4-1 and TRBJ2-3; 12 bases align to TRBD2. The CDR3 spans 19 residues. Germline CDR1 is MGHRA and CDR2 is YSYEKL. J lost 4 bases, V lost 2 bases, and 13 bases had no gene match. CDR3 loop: CASSQTSPLAGGRADTQYF. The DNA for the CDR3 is TGCGCCAGCAGCCAAACCAGCCCACTAGCGGGAGGTCGGGCAGATACGCAGTATTTT.

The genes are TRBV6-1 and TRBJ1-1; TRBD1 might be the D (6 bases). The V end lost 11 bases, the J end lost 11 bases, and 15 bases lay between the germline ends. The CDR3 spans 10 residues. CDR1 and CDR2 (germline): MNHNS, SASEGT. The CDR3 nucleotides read TGTGCCGTCCACAGGGCAGACGCTTTCTTT. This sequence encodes CAVHRADAFF.

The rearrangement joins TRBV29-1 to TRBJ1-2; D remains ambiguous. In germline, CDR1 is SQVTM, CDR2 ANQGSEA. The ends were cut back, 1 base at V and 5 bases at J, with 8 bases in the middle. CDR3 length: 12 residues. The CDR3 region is CSVEVTQYGYTF. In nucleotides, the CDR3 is TGCAGCGTTGAAGTCACACAGTATGGCTACACCTTC.

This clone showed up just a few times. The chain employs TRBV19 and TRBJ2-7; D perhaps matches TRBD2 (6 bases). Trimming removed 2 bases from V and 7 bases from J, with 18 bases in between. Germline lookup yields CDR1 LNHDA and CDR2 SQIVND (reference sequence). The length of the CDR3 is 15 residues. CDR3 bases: TGTGCCAGTAGTATACCGGGGGATAGCGGCAAAGAGCAGTACTTC. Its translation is CASSIPGDSGKEQYF.

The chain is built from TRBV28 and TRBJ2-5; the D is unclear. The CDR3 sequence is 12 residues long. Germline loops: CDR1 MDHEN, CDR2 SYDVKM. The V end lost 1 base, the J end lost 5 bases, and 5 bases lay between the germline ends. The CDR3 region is CASSLLGETQYF. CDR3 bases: TGTGCCAGCAGTTTATTGGGGGAGACCCAGTACTTC.

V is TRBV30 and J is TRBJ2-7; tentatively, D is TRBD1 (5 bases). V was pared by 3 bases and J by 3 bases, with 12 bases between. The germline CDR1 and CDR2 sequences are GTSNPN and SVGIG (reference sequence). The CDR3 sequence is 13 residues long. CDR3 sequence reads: CAWRAQGYYEQYF. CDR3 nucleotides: TGTGCCTGGAGAGCCCAGGGATACTACGAGCAGTACTTC.